One sample yielded the 22 T cell receptor beta chains listed below, sequenced in a study of blood T cells in healthy people across ages. Through a sample-barcoded 5' primer and a J-beta primer mix, a second PCR was run for 7 to 11 cycles. TCRdb re-called the 5' RACE reads with MiXCR, one entry per CDR3 protein. The sample has hundreds of thousands of distinct CDR3 sequences; less than 35% are singletons. What was sequenced was blood. These receptors were obtained from a woman over 75 in good health.

The chain links TRBV20-1 to TRBJ1-1; D call uncertain. The CDR3 covers 15 residues. V lost 5 bases, J lost 0 bases, and 16 bases lay in between. The germline gives CDR1 DFQATT, CDR2 SNEGSKA (reference sequence). CDR3 nucleotides: TGCAGTGCTCCCGCAAGGCAGCTCATGAACACTGAAGCTTTCTTT. It is translated as CSAPARQLMNTEAFF.

The table lists this clonotype with many counts. The rearrangement links TRBV24-1 to TRBJ2-5; 7 bases match TRBD2. Germline V gene lookup returns CDR1 KGHDR and CDR2 SFDVKD. The CDR3 totals 16 residues. Trimming took 3 bases from V and 3 from J; bases not matched to a gene: 9. DNA of the CDR3: TGTGCCACCAGTGATAGGAGGGCCCGGGGGGAAGAGACCCAGTACTTC. This gives the protein CATSDRRARGEETQYF.

This clonotype occurred many times. This rearrangement joins TRBV20-1 to TRBJ2-5; 10 nucleotides align to TRBD1. The germline CDR1 and CDR2 sequences are DFQATT and SNEGSKA (reference sequence). This CDR3 is built from 17 residues. The junction had 11 bases not matched to a gene; V was cut back by 0 bases and J by 4 bases. CDR3 DNA sequence: TGCAGTGCTAGAGATATAGACAGGGGGCATAAAGGAGAGACCCAGTACTTC. This translates into CSARDIDRGHKGETQYF.

In this sample, this clonotype turned up a few times. V is TRBV6-6 and J is TRBJ1-6; 11 bases map to TRBD1. The CDR3 length is 16 residues. V trimming: 6 bases; J trimming: 5 bases; junction bases outside the gene matches: 6. Germline CDR1 MNHNY, CDR2 SVGAGI (reference sequence). The CDR3 DNA is TGTGCCAGCAGAGCCGGACAGGGGGCCGATAATTCACCCCTCCACTTT. Protein: CASRAGQGADNSPLHF.

This clonotype was found a few times. One junction end disagrees with the germline gene, perhaps due to a read error. J is TRBJ2-3 and V is TRBV7-2, with D tentatively TRBD1 or TRBD2 (5 bases each). CDR1 is SGHTA, CDR2 FQGNSA, per germline. The CDR3 is 14 amino acids. The CDR3 nucleotides read TGTGCCAGTAGCGCGGACACCTTCACAGGTACGCAGTATTTT. Translating it yields CASSADTFTGTQYF.

J is TRBJ2-1 and V is TRBV7-2; 14 bases are a match to TRBD2. V lost 6 bases to trimming and J lost 1 base; unmatched junction nucleotides: 5. CDR3 length: 17 amino acids. Germline V lookup: CDR1 SGHTA, CDR2 FQGNSA. The CDR3 coding sequence is TGTGCCAGCAGACGGACTAGCGGGGGGTATTCCTACAATGAGCAGTTCTTC. Amino acid sequence: CASRRTSGGYSYNEQFF.

In this sample, this clonotype turned up many times. The V call is TRBV11-2, the J call TRBJ1-4; 7 bases match TRBD1. The CDR3 extends over 16 amino acids. V was clipped by 4 bases and J by 6 bases; unmatched bases: 11. CDR1 SGHAT and CDR2 FQNNGV come from the germline V gene. In DNA form, the CDR3 reads TGTGCCAGCAGCTCAGGACAGGAAAATATACATGAAAAACTGTTTTTT. Translated: CASSSGQENIHEKLFF.

The chain has TRBV5-1 and TRBJ2-4; D possibly matches TRBD1 or TRBD2 (5 bases each). CDR3 length: 17 residues. The ends were cut back, 0 bases at V and 13 bases at J, with 26 bases in the middle. CDR1 is SGHRS and CDR2 is YFSETQ in the germline V gene. Written as DNA, the CDR3 is TGCGCCAGCAGCTTGGTCGTAGGGCAGGGAAGGGCCGGGGAGCAGTACTTC. This gives the protein CASSLVVGQGRAGEQYF.

This clonotype was detected ten times or more. The chain couples TRBV5-1 to TRBJ2-1; 10 nucleotides align to TRBD2. The CDR3 loop spans 16 amino acids. Losses at the gene ends were 5 bases for V and 4 bases for J; bases not matched to a gene: 9. Germline V gene lookup returns CDR1 SGHRS and CDR2 YFSETQ. CDR3 bases: TGCGCCAGCAGTCGGGGCGGTAGCGGGGGGTACAATGAGCAGTTCTTC. Its protein is CASSRGGSGGYNEQFF.

For this clonotype: This may stem from a read error, because a much larger clone lies one nucleotide away. The conserved closing phenylalanine or tryptophan is absent in this CDR3, likely reflecting a read error. The rearrangement uses TRBV20-1 and TRBJ2-3; 7 positions match TRBD2. Unmatched junction bases numbered 18, after V lost 5 bases and J lost 1 base. The CDR3 length is 18 residues. The germline V gene has CDR1 DFQATT and CDR2 SNEGSKA (reference sequence). For the CDR3, the DNA is TGCAGTGCTGGTAACCACCCGGCCGGTCTAGCGGGCACAGATACGCAGTATTTG. Amino acids: CSAGNHPAGLAGTDTQYL.

The chain recombines TRBV6-1 with TRBJ2-1, with 9 bases fitting TRBD2. Germline CDR1 and CDR2: MNHNS and SASEGT. The CDR3 is made up of 14 amino acids. The junction had 9 bases not matched to a gene; V was cut back by 3 bases and J by 12 bases. CDR3 residues: CASSDESRGGGQFF. The CDR3 DNA follows: TGTGCCAGCAGTGATGAGTCGCGGGGGGGCGGGCAGTTCTTC.

On this clonotype itself: Since a much larger clone is just one base distant, this may be a read error. V is TRBV6-2 or TRBV6-3 and J is TRBJ1-6; D gene ambiguous. CDR3 length: 15 residues. The germline gives CDR1 MNHEY, CDR2 SVGEGT. V lost 10 bases, J lost 3 bases, and 16 bases lay in between. The CDR3 nucleotides read TGTGCCATTTCCACGAGGACCTTCTATAATTCACCCCTCCACTTT. This gives the protein CAISTRTFYNSPLHF.

This clonotype appeared many times. The V call is TRBV4-3, the J call TRBJ2-5, with D possibly being TRBD2 (6 bases). V was shortened by 0 bases and J by 1 base, with 12 bases between the two germline ends. Germline loops: CDR1 LGHNA, CDR2 YSLEER. The CDR3 totals 16 residues. CDR3 sequence reads: CASSQDALGGQETQYF. The CDR3 DNA follows: TGCGCCAGCAGCCAAGATGCGCTCGGGGGCCAAGAGACCCAGTACTTC.

This clonotype was counted many times. The chain links TRBV20-1 to TRBJ1-2; the match to TRBD1 covers 7 bases. Germline V lookup: CDR1 DFQATT, CDR2 SNEGSKA (reference sequence). J gave up 7 bases and V 0 bases, and 8 bases lay outside the gene matches. The CDR3 consists of 14 residues. In DNA form, the CDR3 reads TGCAGTGCTAGAGACGGTCAGGGGGTTGGTGGCTACACCTTC. Residues: CSARDGQGVGGYTF.

In its sample, this clonotype was seen many times. V and J are TRBV6-2 or TRBV6-3 and TRBJ2-1; D is unclear. The CDR3 has 14 residues. With 6 bases removed from V and 0 bases from J, the gap between germline ends came to 9 bases. CDR1 and CDR2 (germline): MNHEY, SVGEGT. CDR3 sequence (DNA): TGTGCCAGCAGATTCATTAGCTCCTACAATGAGCAGTTCTTC. It yields the protein CASRFISSYNEQFF.

The rearrangement uses TRBV6-2 or TRBV6-3 and TRBJ1-3; perhaps TRBD1 as D (6 bases). Per germline, CDR1 MNHEY and CDR2 SVGEGT. This CDR3 has 15 amino acids. V lost 5 bases, J lost 2 bases, and 13 bases lay in between. CDR3 protein: CASSLTGNTGNTIYF. The CDR3 DNA follows: TGTGCCAGCAGTCTGACAGGCAACACTGGAAACACCATATATTTT.

In its sample, this clonotype was seen many times. This chain uses TRBV20-1 with TRBJ2-1, with 9 nucleotides matching TRBD2. Germline CDR1 and CDR2: DFQATT and SNEGSKA (reference sequence). The CDR3 has 16 amino acids. The V and J ends lost 0 bases and 5 bases, in that order; junction bases with no gene match: 8. The CDR3 DNA reads TGCAGTGCTAGAGACCCGACTAGCGGTTCTCACAATGAGCAGTTCTTC. Its translation: CSARDPTSGSHNEQFF.

As for this clonotype: A read error may explain this, as a much larger clone is one base away. This chain connects TRBV12-3 or TRBV12-4 to TRBJ1-1; no definite D call. Trimming pared 5 bases from V and 3 bases from J, leaving 13 bases between. There are 14 residues in the CDR3. DNA of the CDR3: TGTGCCAGCAGTCCCGGTCAGAAATACACTGAAGCTTTCTTT. This sequence encodes CASSPGQKYTEAFF.

This clonotype was picked up many times. The chain uses TRBV7-2 and TRBJ2-4; 9 bases fit TRBD2. Trimming cost V 0 bases and J 1 base; bases outside gene matches: 4. The CDR3 spans 17 residues. Germline V CDR1 and CDR2: SGHTA, FQGNSA. The CDR3 sequence: CASSLASSGVAKNIQYF. The CDR3 nucleotides read TGTGCCAGCAGCTTAGCCTCTAGCGGGGTCGCCAAAAACATTCAGTACTTC. Using reference TRBV7-2 and TRBJ2-4 for the parts outside the CDR3, the full variable domain is GAGVSQSPSNKVTEKGKDVELRCDPISGHTALYWYRQSLGQGLEFLIYFQGNSAPDKSGLPSDRFSAERTGGSVSTLTIQRTQQEDSAVYLCASSLASSGVAKNIQYFGAGTRLSVL.

About this clonotype: This may stem from a read error, because a much larger clone lies one nucleotide away. The gene calls are TRBV6-1 and TRBJ2-7; 7 bases are a match to TRBD1. CDR1 is MNHNS and CDR2 is SASEGT in the germline V gene. The CDR3 extends over 13 amino acids. This CDR3 is CAGRMDRSYEQYF. Here the CDR3 DNA reads TGTGCCGGCAGGATGGACAGGTCCTACGAGCAGTACTTC.

This clonotype was counted many times. This chain uses TRBV5-6 with TRBJ2-7; D might be TRBD1 (5 bases). Trimming cost V 4 bases and J 3 bases, with 11 bases left between them. Germline V gene data show CDR1 as SGHDT and CDR2 as YYEEEE. The CDR3 consists of 13 residues. This chain's CDR3 is CASSPPDSYEQYF. The CDR3 coding sequence is TGTGCCAGCAGCCCCCCCGACAGCTACGAGCAGTACTTC.

This clonotype showed up many times. The CDR3 loop is CASSSPPTVPDTQYF. The CDR3 region has the DNA TGTGCCAGCAGCTCACCACCGACTGTCCCAGATACGCAGTATTTT. The rearrangement links TRBV7-8 to TRBJ2-3; D call uncertain. Per germline, CDR1 SGHVS and CDR2 FQNEAQ. There are 15 residues in the CDR3. V dropped 4 bases and J dropped 4 bases, with 15 bases sitting between them.